This T cell receptor (beta chain) was identified in a study of lung T cells in sarcoidosis with Löfgren's syndrome. Study details: CD4+ T cells build up in sarcoidosis bronchoalveolar lavage fluid.

Study-wide findings and caveats: The most expanded V genes in Löfgren's patients were reportedly TRAV12-1 and TRBV2. Multiple Löfgren's syndrome patients reportedly shared TRAV12-1 and TRBV2 CDR3 motifs, suggesting public CD4+ TCRs.

This clonotype was recorded at least ten times. Its antigen is currently unknown. Trimming took off 0 bases at V and 10 bases at J, with 13 bases between the two ends. This CDR3 is 15 amino acids long. Germline assignment: CDR1 LGHDT and CDR2 YNNKEL (reference sequence). TCRdb re-derived calls from the reads in MiXCR, one entry per CDR3 protein. The table shows around 21,000 distinct CDR3 sequences, with about 20% occurring only once. Sample: CD4+ T cells from PBMCs. J is TRBJ1-6 and V is TRBV3-1; no clear D. The TCR was taken from a human donor with sarcoidosis (Löfgren's syndrome or another form), or a control subject (not recorded which). The CDR3 sequence is CASSQDREGGSPLHF. The CDR3 bases are TGTGCCAGCAGCCAAGATAGGGAGGGCGGATCACCCCTCCACTTT.